This T cell receptor (beta chain) was sequenced for a study of CD8 T cells in Susac syndrome. Random hexamers primed reverse transcription of about 0.45 to 1 ug RNA. TCR beta CDR3 was amplified by immunoSEQ multiplex PCR. This amplification extended across 54 Vbeta and 13 Jbeta segments. TCRdb used MiXCR to reprocess the immunoSEQ multiplex PCR reads, holding one entry per CDR3 protein. Of about 150,000 distinct CDR3 sequences listed, around 95% are singletons. V was clipped by 2 bases and J by 2 bases; unmatched bases: 5. Germline loops: CDR1 SGHAT, CDR2 FQNNGV. This CDR3 is 16 amino acids long. The TCR comes from a human donor with multiple sclerosis. The rearrangement links TRBV11-2 to TRBJ2-5; 10 bases map to TRBD2. Sample: CD8+ T cells from PBMCs. CDR3 DNA sequence: TGTGCCAGCAGCTTATGGACTAGCGGTACACAAGAGACCCAGTACTTC. Translation gives CASSLWTSGTQETQYF.